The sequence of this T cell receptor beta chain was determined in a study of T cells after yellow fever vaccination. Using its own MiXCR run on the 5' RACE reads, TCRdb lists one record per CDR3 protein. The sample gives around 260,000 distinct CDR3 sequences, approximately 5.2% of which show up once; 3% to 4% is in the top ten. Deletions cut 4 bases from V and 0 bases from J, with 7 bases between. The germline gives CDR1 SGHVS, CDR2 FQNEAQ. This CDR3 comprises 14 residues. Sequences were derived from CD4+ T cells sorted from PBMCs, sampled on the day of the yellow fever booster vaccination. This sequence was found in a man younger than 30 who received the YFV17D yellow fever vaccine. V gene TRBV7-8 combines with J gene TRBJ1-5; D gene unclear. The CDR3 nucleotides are TGTGCCAGCAGCTCTTGGGATAGCAATCAGCCCCAGCATTTT. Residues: CASSSWDSNQPQHF.